Listed below are T cell receptor beta chains from one sample, sequenced in a study of CD8+ T cells in alopecia areata. Using immunoSEQ multiplex PCR, the repertoire was profiled, and TCRdb retains in-frame clones only, with some absent. The sample lists some 180,000 clones, roughly 50% seen once, with roughly 10% in the top ten. The specimen was CD8+ T cells sorted from blood, collected at week 24, from a patient treated with tofacitinib. These receptors all stem from a human donor with alopecia areata. Both conserved end residues are part of each CDR3. The D gene is left open where the match is weak. Some rows mark clone size as missing; the rest say once, few, many or name a class of expanded clone.

NA,few,TRBJ2-2,TRBV9,TGTGCCAGCAAACCGGGCTCGGGCACCGGGGAGCTGTTTTTT,CASKPGSGTGELFF
TRBD1,NA,TRBJ2-7,TRBV5-6,TGTGCCAGCAGCCCTGCAGGACAGGGGGTTTACGAGCAGTACTTC,CASSPAGQGVYEQYF
TRBD2,NA,TRBJ2-5,TRBV29-1,TGCAGCGCCGATTACGGGACTAGCGGGGGGCGGCAAGAGACCCAGTACTTC,CSADYGTSGGRQETQYF
NA,NA,TRBJ2-4,TRBV5-1,TGCGCCAGCAGCTCACGACCGGGACGCGGATCGAACATTCAGTACTTC,CASSSRPGRGSNIQYF
NA,NA,TRBJ1-1,TRBV5-1,TGCGCCAGCAGCCCGGCCGGGGGTGAAGCTTTCTTT,CASSPAGGEAFF
TRBD1,NA,TRBJ1-2,TRBV27,TGTGCCAGCAGTTCGCAACAGGGGGCGGGGGATGGCTACACCTTC,CASSSQQGAGDGYTF
NA,few,TRBJ2-7,TRBV7-9,TGTGCCAGCAGCTTAGGGCAGGTCTACGAGCAGTACTTC,CASSLGQVYEQYF
NA,NA,TRBJ2-1,TRBV5-6,TGTGCCAGCAGCCCATGGACTATCCATGAGCAGTTCTTC,CASSPWTIHEQFF
NA,NA,TRBJ2-1,TRBV5-6,TGTGCCAGCAGCTTGCCCCTCACCGGGACCTACAATGAGCAGTTCTTC,CASSLPLTGTYNEQFF
NA,once,TRBJ1-2,TRBV30,TGTGCCTGGACCCCGGGAGGGGGTAGCTATGGCTACACCTTC,CAWTPGGGSYGYTF
NA,NA,TRBJ2-3,TRBV27,TGTGCCAGCAGTCCGCCCTCGGGGGGCGCAGATACGCAGTATTTT,CASSPPSGGADTQYF
NA,NA,TRBJ1-1,TRBV7-2,TGTGCCAGCAGCTTAGTTTCGGGATATGAAGCTTTCTTT,CASSLVSGYEAFF
NA,NA,TRBJ1-5,TRBV6-1,TGTGCCAGCAGTGAAGATTTACCCGCAGCTTATAGCGGAAATCAGCCCCAGCATTTT,CASSEDLPAAYSGNQPQHF
TRBD1,NA,TRBJ2-5,TRBV10-2,TGCGCCAGCAGTTTAACTCCGGGACAGCAAGAGACCCAGTACTTC,CASSLTPGQQETQYF
TRBD1,NA,TRBJ2-7,TRBV27,TGTGCCAGCAGGCCGACAGGGAACTACGAGCAGTACTTC,CASRPTGNYEQYF
NA,NA,TRBJ2-4,TRBV5-1,TGCGCCAGCAGCTTGAAGGGGTCGGCCAAAAACATTCAGTACTTC,CASSLKGSAKNIQYF
TRBD1,NA,TRBJ1-5,TRBV15,TGTGCCACCAGCAGGGGACAGATTACCCATAGCAATCAGCCCCAGCATTTT,CATSRGQITHSNQPQHF
NA,few,TRBJ2-7,TRBV11-2,TGTGCCAGCAGCTTTGGGAACTCCTACGAGCAGTACTTC,CASSFGNSYEQYF
NA,NA,TRBJ1-5,TRBV6-1,TGTGCCAGCAGTACTCGGACATTCCTTCAGCATTTT,CASSTRTFLQHF
TRBD2,NA,TRBJ2-5,TRBV9,TGTGCCAGCAGCGGTTCTAGCGGAACGCAAGAGACCCAGTACTTC,CASSGSSGTQETQYF
NA,NA,TRBJ2-1,TRBV5-6,TGTGCCAGCAGCTTGCTGTCTGGGGTTATTGAGCAGTTCTTC,CASSLLSGVIEQFF
NA,NA,TRBJ2-7,TRBV5-6,TGTGCCAGCAGCTCCGCAGACAGGTCTAGCTCCTACGAGCAGTACTTC,CASSSADRSSSYEQYF
NA,NA,TRBJ2-1,TRBV4-3,TGCGCCAGCAGCCAAGTTCTTCAGGGGTCATCCTACAATGAGCAGTTCTTC,CASSQVLQGSSYNEQFF
NA,few,TRBJ2-7,TRBV14,TGTGCCAGCAGCCAAGAGTCTGTCTACGAGCAGTACTTC,CASSQESVYEQYF
NA,NA,TRBJ1-1,TRBV6-5,TGTGCCAGCAAGCAGGGATTTTGGGACACTGAAGCTTTCTTT,CASKQGFWDTEAFF
NA,once,TRBJ2-7,TRBV14,TGTGCCAGCAGAGCGGAGTCCTACGAGCAGTACTTC,CASRAESYEQYF
NA,NA,TRBJ2-1,TRBV4-3,TGCGCCAGCAGCCAAGGAGATTACAATGAGCAGTTCTTC,CASSQGDYNEQFF
NA,NA,TRBJ1-1,TRBV7-2,TGTGCCAGCAGCTTAACAGGGTACACTGAAGCTTTCTTT,CASSLTGYTEAFF
NA,NA,TRBJ2-3,TRBV9,TGTGCCAGCAGCCTGGGGGGTAACACAGATACGCAGTATTTT,CASSLGGNTDTQYF
NA,few,TRBJ1-1,TRBV13,TGTGCCAGCAGCCCATCCAAGAAGAGGTCTGAAGCTTTCTTT,CASSPSKKRSEAFF
TRBD1,NA,TRBJ2-3,TRBV10-3,TGTGCCTTACGGGACAGGGAAGATACGCAGTATTTT,CALRDREDTQYF
NA,few,TRBJ2-5,TRBV30,TGTGCCTGGAGTGGGGGCGCGGGGCCAGAGACCCAGTACTTC,CAWSGGAGPETQYF
NA,NA,TRBJ2-2,TRBV11-2,TGTGCCAGCAGCTTAAGGTCGGGCGGGGAGCTGTTTTTT,CASSLRSGGELFF
TRBD1,few,TRBJ1-5,TRBV9,TGTGCCAGCAGCGTGGAACAGGGGATAGGGCAGCCCCAGCATTTT,CASSVEQGIGQPQHF
NA,few,TRBJ2-7,TRBV7-9,TGTGCCAGCAGCACGGGGAGCTCCTACGAGCAGTACTTC,CASSTGSSYEQYF
TRBD1,few,TRBJ1-1,TRBV19,TGTGCCAGTAGCGGACAGGGGGGTACTGAAGCTTTCTTT,CASSGQGGTEAFF
NA,NA,TRBJ2-7,TRBV6-1,TGTGCCAGCAGTGCTAACAAGATCAACTACGAGCAGTACTTC,CASSANKINYEQYF
NA,NA,TRBJ1-2,TRBV29-1,TGCAGCGTCCTTGAACTCTATGGCTACACCTTC,CSVLELYGYTF
NA,NA,TRBJ1-6,TRBV7-9,TGTGCCAGCAGCTCCCAGACACGCTCACCCCTCCACTTT,CASSSQTRSPLHF
NA,few,TRBJ2-6,TRBV7-6,TGTGCCAGCAGCCCTCGATCTGGGGCCAACGTCCTGACTTTC,CASSPRSGANVLTF